The sequence of this T cell receptor (beta chain) was determined in a study of blood T cells in healthy people across ages (dated by TCRdb to between 2014 and 2016). The study in broad terms: In model experiments, template switching captured roughly one uniquely barcoded TCR beta cDNA molecule for every two T cells. The study measured age-related changes in TCR beta repertoire diversity using deep sequencing normalized with unique cDNA molecular identifiers. Two additional independent replicas of 1 million unique cDNA reads from the same blood draw were analyzed for two donors (one aged 18 to 30 and one aged 80 or older). The donors were split into four age groups: young (average about 15 years), middle-aged (about 40), aged (more than 60) and long-lived (approximately 89). To avoid experimental bias, donors of different ages were randomly spread across the sequencing lanes. Overall study outcomes, separate from this receptor: Because the CMV infection status of the donors was unknown, age-related changes in expanded clonotypes may potentially have been confounded. As age increased, observed TCR beta diversity per million T cells dropped in a roughly linear way, and a significant reduction was already evident by age 40. A strong correlation was found between observed TCR beta diversity and the percentage of naive T cells measured by flow cytometry. Bulk unsorted PBMC profiling prevented conclusive comparison of naive and antigen-experienced compartments. Estimates of total diversity based on one million sequenced T cells were considered lower bounds and underestimates. Compared with the aged group, the long-lived group had more naive CD4+ T cells, fewer expanded clones and increased TCR diversity, a pattern suggesting age selection.

Libraries were constructed by 5' RACE. The listed sequencing device is Illumina HiSeq 2500. A second PCR of about 6 to 12 cycles was run with a J-beta primer mix and a sample-barcoded 5' primer. Each TCR beta cDNA molecule received a unique molecular identifier from a template-switch 5' adaptor carrying 12 random nucleotides. Each sample yielded at least 3 million CDR3-containing paired-end reads. First-strand cDNA synthesis was performed from all RNA using the Mint cDNA synthesis kit, with priming by a TRBC-specific oligonucleotide. All cDNA was treated with uracil-DNA glycosylase and then went through a first 18-cycle PCR with the universal primers M1SS and BC2_uni_R. On the study's bioinformatics: Normalization of each sample was performed by random selection of 1 million high-quality reads, each carrying a distinct molecular identifier. Instead of being binned into consensus sequences, reads that shared molecular identifiers were thrown out. MiTCR, set to a Q25 quality threshold and the strictest error-elimination algorithm, was used for CDR3 identification, clonotype clustering and error correction. A nonparametric unseen species model with Euler transformation was used to estimate a lower bound on total TCR beta diversity. The public reads were reanalyzed by TCRdb: fastp trimming at Q25, MiXCR alignment, in-frame beta chains only. Rows with a matching CDR3 protein are joined into one entry that keeps the most common DNA and genes. These V and J calls derive from TCRdb rather than the authors' analysis. Across this sample there are around 990,000 distinct CDR3 sequences, with 35% to 45% seen only once. Together, the top ten hold 13% of the sample.

Reading the germline V gene gives CDR1 MDHEN and CDR2 SYDVKM. V is reduced by 8 bases and J by 1 base, leaving a spacing of 14 bases between them. Its CDR3 holds 14 amino acids, cysteine through phenylalanine. Only the CDR3 part of the read is kept: 42 bases, read in frame from the first base. Donors were a few dozen systemically healthy Caucasian individuals from Russia aged roughly 6 to 100 years. Ten milliliters of peripheral blood were drawn from each donor into EDTA-treated Vacutainer tubes. Ficoll-Paque density-gradient centrifugation was used to isolate PBMCs, with at least 6.5 million per sample. Trizol reagent was used to extract total RNA from the PBMCs, yielding at least 5.5 micrograms per sample. For every donor, an aliquot of PBMCs went through flow cytometry to measure the percentages of naive CD45RAhigh/CD27high T cells. In this sample, this clonotype turned up a few times. Its antigen is unknown. No base qualities exist here, and no much larger clone lies one base off it.

The receptor was derived from a man between 18 and 35 years old in good health. The chain is assembled from TRBV28 and TRBJ1-1; no confident D gene assignment can be made. Material for sequencing was blood. The CDR3 corresponds to CASGPGGSNTEAFF. The DNA reads TGTGCCAGCGGTCCTGGCGGATCGAACACTGAAGCTTTCTTT.